This T cell receptor beta chain originates from a study of shared clonotypes between healthy human individuals. The overall study: Donor ages ranged 18 to 49 years: two women, a few men. Study-wide points: Represented genetic and exposure-history diversity was restricted by having few donors. Researchers sampled blood only, noting tissue repertoires likely differ.

The assay was immunoSEQ multiplex PCR, and TCRdb's table has in-frame clones only and misses some. The sample lists fewer than 550,000 clones, nearly 80% occurring once. Notes on this clone: The antigen remains unidentified.

The study drew its donors from healthy HIV-negative adults without recent acute infections or vaccinations. In germline, CDR1 is SGHNT, CDR2 YYREEE (reference sequence). The CDR3 is made up of 13 amino acids. With 4 bases removed from V and 12 bases from J, the gap between germline ends came to 17 bases. The specimen was PBMCs. This sequence joins TRBV5-4 and TRBJ2-1; D may be TRBD2 (6 bases). The clonotype was recovered from a woman in her thirties or forties in good health. Some clones in this sample may be carry-over from other donors' samples. CDR3 region: CASSPTRGGGQFF. The CDR3 region has the DNA TGTGCCAGCAGCCCAACGCGGGGAGGTGGGCAGTTCTTC.